The 5 T cell receptor beta chains listed next were all sequenced from one sample in a study of cytomegalovirus exposure and HLA in healthy donors. PCR was performed using 60 Vbeta and 13 Jbeta primers. Method: immunoSEQ multiplex PCR; TCRdb's copy keeps in-frame clones and lacks some. The table has 150,000 or so clones, approximately 80% seen once; the top ten hold over 5%. Sequenced material: PBMCs. The receptors here all came from a woman aged 35 to 49 in good health and CMV-seropositive.

V is TRBV28 and J is TRBJ2-2; D unresolved. Deletions cut 6 bases from V and 1 base from J, with 12 bases between. Germline assignment: CDR1 MDHEN and CDR2 SYDVKM. The CDR3 has 15 residues. In DNA form, the CDR3 reads TGTGCCAGCAGAAAGACACCCATGAACACCGGGGAGCTGTTTTTT. Protein product: CASRKTPMNTGELFF.

The chain recombines TRBV9 with TRBJ1-3; D gene uncertain. The V end lost 3 bases, the J end lost 0 bases, and 13 bases lay between the germline ends. This CDR3 contains 16 residues. Per the germline V gene, CDR1 is SGDLS and CDR2 is YYNGEE. The CDR3: CASSAPPGSSGNTIYF. The CDR3 nucleotides are TGTGCCAGCAGCGCCCCTCCGGGAAGCTCTGGAAACACCATATATTTT.

The rearrangement uses TRBV10-1 and TRBJ1-2; D unresolved. The germline V gene has CDR1 WNHNN and CDR2 SYGVQD (reference sequence). The V end was cut by 3 bases, the J end by 5 bases, with 4 bases between. This CDR3 region has 11 residues. CDR3 in DNA: TGCGCCAGCAGTGACGGGTATGGCTACACCTTC. Translation gives CASSDGYGYTF.

The chain joins TRBV5-5 to TRBJ1-1; D remains ambiguous. V dropped 0 bases and J dropped 5 bases, with 8 bases sitting between them. The CDR3 covers 13 residues. The germline CDR1 and CDR2 sequences are SGHKS and YYEKEE (reference sequence). The CDR3 nucleotides read TGTGCCAGCAGCTTGGATGTGCGAACTGAAGCTTTCTTT. This codes for CASSLDVRTEAFF.

V usage is TRBV7-3 and J usage is TRBJ1-1; tentative D call: TRBD1 (6 bases). CDR3 length equals 13 residues. Trimming shortened V by 5 bases and J by 3 bases, and 10 bases separated the two germline ends. Germline assignment: CDR1 SGHTA and CDR2 FQGTGA. The CDR3 is CASSARGDTEAFF. Here the CDR3 DNA reads TGTGCCAGCAGCGCCAGGGGCGACACTGAAGCTTTCTTT. The whole variable domain, filled in from reference TRBV7-3 and TRBJ1-1, reads GAGVSQTPSNKVTEKGKYVELRCDPISGHTALYWYRQSLGQGPEFLIYFQGTGAADDSGLPNDRFFAVRPEGSVSTLKIQRTERGDSAVYLCASSARGDTEAFFGQGTRLTVV.